Sequencing of this TCR beta chain was carried out in a study of neurological immune-mediated disorders. This clonotype was found many times. Its target is not known. Points from the study as a whole: In multiple sclerosis patients, the repertoire cluster was unrelated to clinical or MRI findings.

Germline CDR1 SGHTA, CDR2 FQGNSA. Trimming left V 1 base short and J 4 bases short, with 7 bases between. This CDR3 comprises 13 residues. Every sequencing run produced over 160 million TCR-beta sequences, and the sequences from any one run covered 15-18 subjects. From the 5' RACE reads, TCRdb called clonotypes with MiXCR, one entry per CDR3 protein. The sample includes tens of thousands of distinct CDR3 sequences, about 3% of them seen just once. The chain joins TRBV7-2 to TRBJ1-1; D remains ambiguous. The sample comprised PBMCs. The sequence derives from a man aged 40-55 years with multiple sclerosis. This CDR3 is CASSLGSFTEAFF. The DNA for the CDR3 is TGTGCCAGCAGCTTAGGTTCCTTCACTGAAGCTTTCTTT.